This T cell receptor beta chain was identified during a study of blood T cell repertoires in COVID-19. Overall study: From the United States, Italy and Spain came samples of acute and convalescent COVID-19. Sample material is recorded as cDNA or gDNA derived from T cells, B-cell-depleted T cells, or PBMCs.

In the study's own analysis: Estimated nucleated cell counts came from reference gene primer amplification. TCRdb's table, derived via immunoSEQ multiplex PCR, lists solely in-frame clones and lacks some. The V and J calls and clone size were taken over from that table, and D and trimming were inferred from the DNA. The table has approximately 140,000 clones, approximately 86% seen once. This receptor was identified in a woman aged 40 to 50 with active or convalescent COVID-19. Sequenced material: peripheral blood.

The DNA of the CDR3 is TGCAGCGTTACACTGACAGGGGGGATCGCAAGCAATCAGCCCCAGCATTTT. This translates into CSVTLTGGIASNQPQHF. The chain couples TRBV29-1 to TRBJ1-5; 9 bases agree with TRBD1. This CDR3 has 17 residues. Trimming cost V 5 bases and J 1 base; bases outside gene matches: 12. Looked up from germline, CDR1 is SQVTM and CDR2 is ANQGSEA.